Listed below are T cell receptor beta chains from one sample, sequenced in a study of cytomegalovirus exposure and HLA in healthy donors. The assay was immunoSEQ multiplex PCR, and TCRdb's table has in-frame clones only and misses some. The sample shows 75,000 to 90,000 clones, around 77% of them seen only once. The sequenced sample was PBMCs. Receptors were obtained from a man aged 50-59 years in good health and CMV-seronegative. Both conserved end residues are trimmed from each CDR3. Fields, in order: J gene, clone size, V gene, CDR3 protein. Some rows have no size entry. The others give once, few or many, or a class for an expanded clone.

>TRBJ2-3|NA|TRBV30
AWSPPPTSPRTDTQY
>TRBJ2-5|NA|TRBV7-3
ASSSMFGETQY
>TRBJ2-5|NA|TRBV7-9
ASSLPLRETQY
>TRBJ2-1|NA|TRBV5-1
ASSLPNSYNEQF
>TRBJ1-2|NA|TRBV19
ASSLTESYGYT
>TRBJ2-2|NA|TRBV6-1
ASSKSSGRTGELF
>TRBJ1-3|once|TRBV2
ASLRGSGNTIY
>TRBJ1-1|NA|TRBV6-1
ASSNRGQGTEAF
>TRBJ2-7|NA|TRBV5-1
ASSPLGRTEYEQY
>TRBJ2-7|NA|TRBV11-1
ASSGARATYEQY
>TRBJ2-3|NA|TRBV7-9
ASSEGLTSTDAQY
>TRBJ2-1|NA|TRBV14
ASSQDMTDSYNEQF
>TRBJ1-3|NA|TRBV5-6
ASSLEGFAGNTIY
>TRBJ1-4|NA|TRBV28
ASRESGSAEKLF
>TRBJ1-2|NA|TRBV9
ASRDPPGGGYT
>TRBJ2-2|NA|TRBV30
AWSRQGIWELF
>TRBJ2-5|NA|TRBV20-1
SATQETQY
>TRBJ1-1|few|TRBV6-6
ASSYLKTPVPTEAF
>TRBJ1-2|NA|TRBV5-6
ASSGGGLGYT
>TRBJ2-5|NA|TRBV19
ASSSQGTGEETQY
>TRBJ2-3|NA|TRBV30
AWSTGLTTTDTQY
>TRBJ1-3|NA|TRBV5-5
ASSRGDSGNTIY
>TRBJ2-5|NA|TRBV4-2
ASSQNGGGETQY
>TRBJ1-2|NA|TRBV7-2
ASSSTPGGAYYGYT
>TRBJ2-2|NA|TRBV2
ASNPGGRYTGELF
>TRBJ2-7|NA|TRBV6-1
ASRNGGGYGREQY
>TRBJ1-2|NA|TRBV5-6
ASSLSGTGSYGYT
>TRBJ2-1|medium-sized|TRBV7-9
ASSLDRYNEQF
>TRBJ1-5|NA|TRBV11-2
ASSLGAGGSNQPQH
>TRBJ2-3|NA|TRBV11-2
ASSLELSGGDTQY
>TRBJ1-6|few|TRBV19
ASSIGEGIGFNSPLH
>TRBJ2-7|NA|TRBV27
ASSPYGGSFYEQY